This TCR beta chain was sequenced during a study of cytomegalovirus exposure and HLA in healthy donors. As for the study in general: Some 200 million T cells yielded 120 million or so unique TCR beta sequences, as an earlier analysis found.

As for the donors, each was a healthy bone marrow donor. Regarding the study as a whole: A prior analysis recorded that most TCR beta V segments were productive about 87% or about 30% of the time. Around 160 TCR beta chains were listed as cytomegalovirus-associated.

Use of 60 Vbeta and 13 Jbeta primers characterized the PCR. Measured with immunoSEQ multiplex PCR; TCRdb has only the in-frame clones, and not every one. The top ten hold around 0.51% of the sample, which has about 140,000 clones, approximately 91% seen once. A note on this clone: Its target is not known.

The V gene's germline CDR1 is MGHRA and CDR2 YSYEKL. The J segment lost 7 bases and the V segment lost 1 base, leaving 25 bases of the junction unmatched. The CDR3 is made up of 20 amino acids. The sample taken for sequencing was PBMCs. The chain recombines TRBV4-1 with TRBJ2-7, with 7 bases that match TRBD2. The receptor comes from a woman in her 40s in good health and CMV-seronegative. For the CDR3, the DNA is TGCGCCAGCAGCCAAGTACTGGTGTGGGGAGCGGGACTTAGTACGAGGGAGCAGTACTTC. Translated, it gives CASSQVLVWGAGLSTREQYF.